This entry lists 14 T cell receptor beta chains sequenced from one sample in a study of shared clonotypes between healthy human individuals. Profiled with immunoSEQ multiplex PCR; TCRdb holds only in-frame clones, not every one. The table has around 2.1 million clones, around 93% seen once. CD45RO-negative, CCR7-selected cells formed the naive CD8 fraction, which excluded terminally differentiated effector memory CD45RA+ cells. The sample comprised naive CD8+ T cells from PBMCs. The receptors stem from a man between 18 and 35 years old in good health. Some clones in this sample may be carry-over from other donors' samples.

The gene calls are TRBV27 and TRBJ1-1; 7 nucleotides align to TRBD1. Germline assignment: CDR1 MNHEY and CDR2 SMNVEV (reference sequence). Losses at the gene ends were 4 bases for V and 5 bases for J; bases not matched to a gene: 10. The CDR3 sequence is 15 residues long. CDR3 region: CASSSLDRVWTEAFF. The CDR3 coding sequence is TGTGCCAGCAGTTCACTAGACAGGGTTTGGACTGAAGCTTTCTTT.

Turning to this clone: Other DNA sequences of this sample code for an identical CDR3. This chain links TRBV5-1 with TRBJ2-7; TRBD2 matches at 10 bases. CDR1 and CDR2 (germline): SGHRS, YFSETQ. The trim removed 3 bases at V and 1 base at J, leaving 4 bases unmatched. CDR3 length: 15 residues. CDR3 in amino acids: CASSWGLALSYEQYF. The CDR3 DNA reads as TGCGCCAGCAGCTGGGGACTAGCGCTTTCCTACGAGCAGTACTTC. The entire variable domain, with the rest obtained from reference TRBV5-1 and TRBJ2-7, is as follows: KAGVTQTPRYLIKTRGQQVTLSCSPISGHRSVSWYQQTPGQGLQFLFEYFSETQRNKGNFPGRFSGRQFSNSRSEMNVSTLELGDSALYLCASSWGLALSYEQYFGPGTRLTVT.

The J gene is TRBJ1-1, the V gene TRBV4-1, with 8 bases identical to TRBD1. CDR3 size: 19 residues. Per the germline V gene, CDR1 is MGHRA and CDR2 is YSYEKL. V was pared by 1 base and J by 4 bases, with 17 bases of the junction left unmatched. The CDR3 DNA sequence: TGCGCCAGCAGCCAAGGACGTGTGGGGGACAGGCGGGATCGCACTGAAGCTTTCTTT. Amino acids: CASSQGRVGDRRDRTEAFF.

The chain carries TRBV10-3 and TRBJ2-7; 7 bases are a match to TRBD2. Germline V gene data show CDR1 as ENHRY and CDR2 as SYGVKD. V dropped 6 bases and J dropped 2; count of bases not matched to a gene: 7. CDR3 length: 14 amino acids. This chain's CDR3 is CAIRPPGGAYEQYF. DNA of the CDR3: TGTGCCATCAGACCCCCGGGAGGAGCCTACGAGCAGTACTTC.

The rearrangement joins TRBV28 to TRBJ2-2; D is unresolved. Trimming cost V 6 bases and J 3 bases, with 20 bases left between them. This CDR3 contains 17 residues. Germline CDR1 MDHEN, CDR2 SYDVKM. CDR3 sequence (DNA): TGTGCCAGCAGCTCTCTCGGAGCAAATACGGACACCGGGGAGCTGTTTTTT. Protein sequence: CASSSLGANTDTGELFF.

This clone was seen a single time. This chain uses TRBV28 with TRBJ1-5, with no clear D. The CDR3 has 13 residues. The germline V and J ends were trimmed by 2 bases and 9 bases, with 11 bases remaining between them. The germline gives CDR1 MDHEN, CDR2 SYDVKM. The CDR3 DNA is TGTGCCAGCAGTTTAGGTCCTGGGTGGCCCCAGCATTTT. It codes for CASSLGPGWPQHF.

CDR3 loop: CASSRTPTGDEQYF. DNA for the CDR3: TGTGCCAGCAGCCGAACACCGACAGGAGACGAGCAGTACTTC. V is TRBV7-9 and J is TRBJ2-7; tentatively, D is TRBD1 (6 bases). CDR1 and CDR2 (germline): SEHNR, FQNEAQ (reference sequence). V was trimmed by 5 bases and J by 5 bases, leaving 16 bases between them. CDR3 length: 14 residues.

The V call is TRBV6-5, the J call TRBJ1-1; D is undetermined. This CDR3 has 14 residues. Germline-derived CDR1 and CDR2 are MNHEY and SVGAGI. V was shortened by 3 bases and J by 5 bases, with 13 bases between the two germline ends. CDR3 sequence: CASSYKGLGTEAFF. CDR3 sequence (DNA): TGTGCCAGCAGTTATAAGGGCCTTGGTACTGAAGCTTTCTTT.

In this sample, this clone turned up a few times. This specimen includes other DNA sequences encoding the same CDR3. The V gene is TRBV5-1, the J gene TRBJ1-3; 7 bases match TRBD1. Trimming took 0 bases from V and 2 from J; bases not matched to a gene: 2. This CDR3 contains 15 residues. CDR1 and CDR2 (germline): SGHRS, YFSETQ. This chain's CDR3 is CASSLDRGPGNTIYF. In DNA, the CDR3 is TGCGCCAGCAGCTTGGACAGGGGACCTGGAAACACCATATATTTT.

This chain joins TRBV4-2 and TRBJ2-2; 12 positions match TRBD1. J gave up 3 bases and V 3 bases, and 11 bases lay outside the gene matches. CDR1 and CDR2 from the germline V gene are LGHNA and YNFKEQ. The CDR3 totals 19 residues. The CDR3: CASSHPDWGQGAHTGELFF. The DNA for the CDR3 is TGTGCCAGCAGCCACCCGGACTGGGGACAGGGGGCGCACACCGGGGAGCTGTTTTTT.

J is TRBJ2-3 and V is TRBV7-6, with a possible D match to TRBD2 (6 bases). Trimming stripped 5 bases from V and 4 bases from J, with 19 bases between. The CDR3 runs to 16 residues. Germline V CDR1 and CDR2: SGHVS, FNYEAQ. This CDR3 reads CASSPWPVGGADTQYF. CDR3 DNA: TGTGCCAGCAGCCCCTGGCCAGTCGGAGGGGCAGATACGCAGTATTTT.

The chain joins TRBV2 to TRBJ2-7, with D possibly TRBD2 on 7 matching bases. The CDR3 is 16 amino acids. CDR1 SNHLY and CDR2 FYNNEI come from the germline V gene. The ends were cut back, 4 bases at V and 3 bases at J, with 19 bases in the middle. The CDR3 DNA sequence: TGTGCCAGCAGTGGGGGGGGCCGGAAAGGCCGCTACGAGCAGTACTTC. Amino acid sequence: CASSGGGRKGRYEQYF. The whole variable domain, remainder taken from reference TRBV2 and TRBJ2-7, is EPEVTQTPSHQVTQMGQEVILRCVPISNHLYFYWYRQILGQKVEFLVSFYNNEISEKSEIFDDQFSVERPDGSNFTLKIRSTKLEDSAMYFCASSGGGRKGRYEQYFGPGTRLTVT.

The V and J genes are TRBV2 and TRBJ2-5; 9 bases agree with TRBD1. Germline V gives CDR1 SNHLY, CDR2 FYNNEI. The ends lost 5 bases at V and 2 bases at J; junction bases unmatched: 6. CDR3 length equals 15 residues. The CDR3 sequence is CASSPGQGRQETQYF. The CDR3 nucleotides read TGTGCCAGCAGTCCTGGACAGGGGAGGCAAGAGACCCAGTACTTC.

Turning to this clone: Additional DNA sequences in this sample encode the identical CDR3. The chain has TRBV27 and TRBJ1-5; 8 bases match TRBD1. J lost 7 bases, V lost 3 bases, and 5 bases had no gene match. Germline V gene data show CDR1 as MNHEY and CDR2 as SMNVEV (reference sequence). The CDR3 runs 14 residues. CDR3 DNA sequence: TGTGCCAGCAGTTTCACAGGGGGGGGGCAGCCCCAGCATTTT. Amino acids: CASSFTGGGQPQHF.